The clone carrying this T cell receptor (beta chain) was counted only a few times. What it recognizes is unknown. This sample is drawn from a study of cytomegalovirus exposure and HLA in healthy donors. Study details: Both the roughly 120 validation repertoires and the 550 to 750 first-cohort repertoires used the same platform, as reported by a later analysis. General observations from the study: Within the approximately 110 validation repertoires, first-cohort TCR clusters tended to co-occur, according to a later analysis. High specificity and sensitivity for cytomegalovirus status were reported for the classifier.

Profiling relied on immunoSEQ multiplex PCR, and the TCRdb table lists in-frame clones only, not all of them. The repertoire holds 140,000 to 150,000 clones, with 80% to 90% as singletons. Germline V lookup: CDR1 SEHNR, CDR2 FQNEAQ (reference sequence). J lost 1 base, V lost 4 bases, and 8 bases had no gene match. CDR3 length: 16 residues. Sequencing was carried out using PBMCs. This chain uses TRBV7-9 with TRBJ2-3; TRBD2 aligns across 7 bases. The source is a man aged 18 to 30 in good health and CMV-seropositive. For the CDR3, the DNA is TGTGCCAGCAGCTCCTTCGCGGGGGTTCGCACAGATACGCAGTATTTT. Protein sequence: CASSSFAGVRTDTQYF.